This T cell receptor beta chain was recovered during a study of vaccination effects on CD4 cells after COVID-19. With regard to this clone: Its antigen remains unknown.

Method: immunoSEQ multiplex PCR; TCRdb's copy keeps in-frame clones and lacks some. The repertoire holds approximately 83,000 clones, with over 75% as singletons. ViraFEST assay sequencing came after antigen-specific CD4+ T cells were expanded with viral peptide pools. It was after 10 days of culture that CD4+ T cells were isolated. Two-dose BNT162b2 or mRNA-1273 vaccination was given to participants. Having tested negative for nucleocapsid antibodies, the vaccine recipients showed no prior SARS-CoV-2 infection. Per germline, CDR1 MNHNS and CDR2 SASEGT. The CDR3 is made up of 17 amino acids. The V gene lost 4 bases and the J gene lost 2 bases, with 18 bases spanning the gap.

The chain links TRBV6-1 to TRBJ1-5; D gene unclear. This sequence was found in a human donor who received a COVID-19 vaccine. The starting material was CD4+ T cells from PBMCs cultured with HCoV-OC43 spike peptides, obtained after COVID-19 vaccination. Regarding subset: HCoV-OC43 spike overlapping peptide pool stimulation. The CDR3 sequence is CASSAPRARQRNQPQHF. The CDR3 DNA is TGTGCCAGCAGTGCCCCAAGGGCCAGACAACGCAATCAGCCCCAGCATTTT.